This TCR beta chain stems from a study of T cell responses to AZD1222 COVID-19 vaccine. This CDR3 has 14 residues. Germline CDR1 is SGHTA and CDR2 is FQGNSA. J lost 9 bases, V lost 4 bases, and 8 bases had no gene match. Assay used: immunoSEQ multiplex PCR; TCRdb lists only in-frame clones, some missing. Here the sample spans more than 95,000 clones, 70% to 90% being singletons. This specimen was peripheral blood, taken on day 0 of AZD1222 vaccination. This rearrangement joins TRBV7-2 to TRBJ1-5; TRBD1 matches at 8 bases. The sequence was collected from an adult in good health. The CDR3: CASSSGQGQGPQHF. DNA of the CDR3: TGTGCCAGCAGCTCCGGACAGGGTCAAGGGCCCCAGCATTTT.